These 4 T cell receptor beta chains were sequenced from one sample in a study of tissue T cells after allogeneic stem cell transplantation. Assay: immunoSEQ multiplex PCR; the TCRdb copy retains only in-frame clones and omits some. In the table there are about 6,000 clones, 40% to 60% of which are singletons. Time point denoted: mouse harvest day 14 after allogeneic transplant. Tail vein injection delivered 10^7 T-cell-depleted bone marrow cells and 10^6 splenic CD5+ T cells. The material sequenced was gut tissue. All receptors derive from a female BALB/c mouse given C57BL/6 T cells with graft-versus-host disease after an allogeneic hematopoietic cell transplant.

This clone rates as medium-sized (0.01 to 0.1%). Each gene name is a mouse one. Incomplete CDR3 DNA: TGTGCCAGCAGCCGGGACAGAAATTATGAACAGTAC. Translating it yields CASSRDRNYEQY. In full, the CDR3 reads CASSRDRNYEQYF. The rearrangement links TRBV13-1 to TRBJ2-7; 7 nucleotides align to TRBD1. The read ends 1 residue early relative to the CDR3; the germline J gene fills the gap. CDR3 length equals 13 residues. Germline V gives CDR1 NSHNY, CDR2 SYGAGN. The junction had 6 bases not matched to a gene; V was cut back by 5 bases and J by 4 bases.

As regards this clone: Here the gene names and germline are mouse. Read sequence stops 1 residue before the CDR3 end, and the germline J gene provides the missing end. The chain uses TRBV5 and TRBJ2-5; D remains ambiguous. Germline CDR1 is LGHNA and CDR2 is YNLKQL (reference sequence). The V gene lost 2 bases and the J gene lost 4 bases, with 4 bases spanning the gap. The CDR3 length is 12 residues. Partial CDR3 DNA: TGTGCCAGCAGCCAATGGGAAGACACCCAGTAC. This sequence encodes CASSQWEDTQY. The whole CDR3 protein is CASSQWEDTQYF.

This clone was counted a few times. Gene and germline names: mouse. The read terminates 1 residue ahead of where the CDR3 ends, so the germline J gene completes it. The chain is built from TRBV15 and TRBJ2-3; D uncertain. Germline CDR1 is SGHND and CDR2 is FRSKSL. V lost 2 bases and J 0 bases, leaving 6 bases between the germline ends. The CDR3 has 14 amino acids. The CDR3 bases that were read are TGTGCCAGCAGTTTACGCGCTAGTGCAGAAACGCTGTAT. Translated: CASSLRASAETLY. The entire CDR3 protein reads CASSLRASAETLYF.

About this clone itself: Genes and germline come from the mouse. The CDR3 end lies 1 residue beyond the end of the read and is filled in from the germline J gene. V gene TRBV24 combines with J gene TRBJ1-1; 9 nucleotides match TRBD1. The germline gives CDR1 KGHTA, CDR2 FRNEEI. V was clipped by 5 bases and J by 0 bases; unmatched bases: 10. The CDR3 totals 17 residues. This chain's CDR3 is CASSITGGAGTNTEVFF. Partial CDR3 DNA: TGTGCCAGCAGTATCACAGGGGGCGCAGGGACAAACACAGAAGTCTTC.